This T cell receptor beta chain was captured by sequencing in a study of blood T cell repertoires in COVID-19 (TCRdb year 2020). A note on the overall study: The collaborator samples originated in the United States, Italy and Spain and spanned the acute and convalescent phases of COVID-19. Where HLA class I and class II types were available, the types were taken from metadata supplied by the sample provider, not from assay-based typing. The repertoires were released in a freely available public database meant as a resource for research on the immune response to SARS-CoV-2. Samples were obtained from the ongoing ImmuneRACE study (first 160 participants) and from roughly 1,300 subjects provided by 6 global collaborators. Sample metadata almost always included a de-identified subject ID, COVID-19 status, age in years and sex. The dataset comprised deeply sampled blood TCRbeta repertoires from subjects exposed to, actively infected with, or recovered from COVID-19. The prospective study material was composed of cDNA or gDNA derived from T cells, B-cell-depleted T cells, or PBMCs. The research as a whole found: Clinical and demographic metadata were provided uncurated, with the amount varying by source and participant.

A distance of 6 bases separates the germline ends of V and J, which lose 2 bases and 1 base respectively. The CDR3, cysteine through phenylalanine, is 13 amino acids long. Only the CDR3 DNA is retained, 39 bases long and in frame from the first base. For CDR1 and CDR2, the germline V gene lists SGHTA and FQGNSA. TCRbeta CDR3 regions were amplified from genomic DNA using the immunoSEQ Assay, a bias-controlled multiplex PCR. Concerning the study's data processing: The number of nucleated cells in each sample was estimated by amplification of reference gene primers within the assay. Sequence reads were collapsed and filtered to measure the absolute abundance of every unique TCRbeta CDR3 rearrangement. For each sample, productive Simpson clonality was calculated by taking the square root of Simpson's diversity index across productive rearrangements. This immuneACCESS table, as held by TCRdb, lists in-frame sequences with V and J called but not all clones. Of the missing ones, under half trace to an unresolved V gene in checked studies; the others have no known cause. The V and J calls and the clone size are those of that table, but D and trimming were determined from the DNA. Recorded for this sample are about 100,000 clones; about 85% of them occurred a single time. The ten biggest clones cover over 2% of the sample.

A note on this clone: Its recognized antigen is unknown. No much larger clone is present one base from it, and per-base qualities are unavailable.

Each collaborating institution followed its own protocols to collect whole blood in K2EDTA tubes. For TCRbeta analysis, collaborator samples were shipped as frozen whole blood, as isolated PBMCs, or as DNA extracted from either sample type. This TCR derives from a man aged 45-60 years with active COVID-19. The sequence joins TRBV7-2 to TRBJ2-7; the D segment cannot be called with confidence. Sequencing was performed on peripheral blood. This receptor has the CDR3 CASSLPRSYEQYF. The DNA sequence follows: TGTGCCAGCAGCTTACCCAGGTCCTACGAGCAGTACTTC.